Included here is one T cell receptor (beta chain) sequence, with context. What it recognizes is unknown. The entry originates in a study of PD-1 blockade in classical Hodgkin lymphoma. Specified time point: cycle 4 day 1 (C4D1), after five to seven weeks of nivolumab. After autologous stem cell transplantation all patients relapsed, and prior brentuximab vedotin exposure differed between cohorts. The germline CDR1 and CDR2 sequences are MGHRA and YSYEKL. The J segment lost 4 bases and the V segment lost 5 bases, leaving 5 bases of the junction unmatched. The CDR3 runs to 15 residues. The method was immunoSEQ multiplex PCR; TCRdb's version includes in-frame clones alone and lacks a portion of them. The sample has about 96,000 clones; about 93% are singletons. Broader study findings: Among the patients, those starting nivolumab under 1 year after ASCT were excluded.

Sequencing was performed on peripheral blood mononuclear cells (PBMCs), taken before the fourth cycle of nivolumab. The rearrangement joins TRBV4-1 to TRBJ2-7, with 13 bases identical to TRBD2. The source of this sequence is a human donor with classical Hodgkin lymphoma. The CDR3, as DNA: TGCGCCAGCAGCAAACCGACTAGCGGGAGGTACGAGCAGTACTTC. Translating gives CASSKPTSGRYEQYF.